Listed here are 32 T cell receptor beta chains from one sample, sequenced in a study of T cells after yellow fever vaccination. TCRdb fed the 5' RACE reads into MiXCR, producing one record per CDR3 protein. The repertoire holds hundreds of thousands of distinct CDR3 sequences, with over 9% as singletons. This specimen consisted of PBMCs, obtained on the day of the yellow fever booster vaccination. The receptors here all came from a man aged 30 to 39 who received the YFV17D yellow fever vaccine.

The chain couples TRBV27 to TRBJ2-1; D remains ambiguous. Trimming took off 2 bases at V and 6 bases at J, with 8 bases between the two ends. Germline V gives CDR1 MNHEY, CDR2 SMNVEV (reference sequence). The CDR3 contains 13 residues. The CDR3, as DNA: TGTGCCAGCAGTTTAATTGGCAGCAATGAGCAGTTCTTC. It yields the protein CASSLIGSNEQFF.

J is TRBJ2-7 and V is TRBV20-1; TRBD2 matches at 8 bases. The germline CDR1 and CDR2 sequences are DFQATT and SNEGSKA (reference sequence). The CDR3 has 15 residues. With V trimmed by 5 bases and J by 1 base, 10 bases remained unmatched. CDR3 in amino acids: CSALMGTRGSYEQYF. The DNA for the CDR3 is TGCAGTGCTCTGATGGGGACTAGAGGATCCTACGAGCAGTACTTC.

The chain recombines TRBV15 with TRBJ2-2; 7 bases agree with TRBD1. CDR1 is LNHNV and CDR2 is YYDKDF in the germline V gene (reference sequence). There are 15 residues in the CDR3. With V trimmed by 3 bases and J by 4 bases, 5 bases remained unmatched. The CDR3: CATSSEGATTGELFF. The CDR3, as DNA: TGTGCCACCAGCAGTGAGGGGGCCACCACCGGGGAGCTGTTTTTT.

This clonotype was seen only a few times. The chain combines TRBV19 with TRBJ1-1; no reliable D call. CDR3 length equals 14 residues. Trimming took off 5 bases at V and 0 bases at J, with 10 bases between the two ends. Germline V gene sequence: CDR1 LNHDA, CDR2 SQIVND (reference sequence). CDR3 nucleotides: TGTGCCAGTAGTGATTCCTTCATGAACACTGAAGCTTTCTTT. Its translation: CASSDSFMNTEAFF.

V gene TRBV12-3 or TRBV12-4 combines with J gene TRBJ2-3; D unresolved. The CDR3 runs to 14 residues. The V and J ends lost 5 bases and 6 bases respectively, with 15 bases between them. The CDR3 DNA reads TGTGCCAGCAGTCCAAGGTTGGGTGGGGATACGCAGTATTTT. Residues: CASSPRLGGDTQYF.

The chain is built from TRBV7-2 and TRBJ2-1; tentatively, D is TRBD1 or TRBD2 (5 bases each). The CDR3 loop spans 13 amino acids. CDR1 is SGHTA, CDR2 FQGNSA, per germline. Trimming removed 1 base from V and 13 bases from J, with 14 bases in between. Here the CDR3 DNA reads TGTGCCAGCAGCTTAGGGGAAGGGGAGAGACAGTTCTTC. Its translation: CASSLGEGERQFF.

This clonotype was seen a few times. The gene calls are TRBV28 and TRBJ2-2; D is possibly TRBD2 (5 bases). The germline V and J ends were trimmed by 8 bases and 4 bases, with 17 bases remaining between them. Germline loops: CDR1 MDHEN, CDR2 SYDVKM. The CDR3 has 15 residues. The CDR3 reads CASSARARSTGELFF. CDR3 coding DNA: TGTGCCAGCTCGGCGAGGGCGCGGAGCACCGGGGAGCTGTTTTTT.

The DNA of the CDR3 is TGTGCCAGCAATCAAAGGGAGGGGTCGCGAGAGACCCAGTACTTC. It codes for CASNQREGSRETQYF. V is TRBV12-3 or TRBV12-4 and J is TRBJ2-5; TRBD2 matches at 7 bases. This CDR3 has 15 amino acids. Germline trimming cut 7 bases from V and 4 bases from J; bases unmatched to any gene: 12.

In this sample, this clonotype turned up a few times. This chain joins TRBV20-1 and TRBJ2-6, with D possibly being TRBD2 (5 bases). The germline V gene encodes CDR1 DFQATT and CDR2 SNEGSKA (reference sequence). The CDR3 has 15 amino acids. Trimming pared 1 base from V and 2 bases from J, leaving 9 bases between. The CDR3 loop is CSARVRAAGANVLTF. CDR3 coding DNA: TGCAGTGCTAGAGTGCGGGCAGCTGGGGCCAACGTCCTGACTTTC.

This rearrangement joins TRBV7-8 to TRBJ1-6, with 9 positions matching TRBD1. The junction had 11 bases not matched to a gene; V was cut back by 3 bases and J by 11 bases. This CDR3 is 16 amino acids long. From germline, CDR1 is SGHVS and CDR2 FQNEAQ. The CDR3 sequence: CASSFSPGTGKPPLHF. CDR3 coding DNA: TGTGCCAGCAGCTTCTCGCCGGGGACAGGGAAACCACCCCTCCACTTT.

There are a few counts of this clonotype. The rearrangement joins TRBV12-3 or TRBV12-4 to TRBJ2-1, with a tentative D call TRBD2 (6 bases). The V end lost 7 bases, the J end lost 7 bases, and 14 bases lay between the germline ends. The CDR3 is 13 residues long. The CDR3 reads CASNTQAGNEQFF. Written as DNA, the CDR3 is TGTGCCAGCAACACACAGGCGGGAAATGAGCAGTTCTTC.

This clonotype was counted a few times. The chain recombines TRBV30 with TRBJ2-1; 10 bases line up with TRBD2. The length of the CDR3 is 15 residues. V gave up 4 bases and J gave up 7 bases; unmatched junction bases: 10. Germline V gives CDR1 GTSNPN, CDR2 SVGIG (reference sequence). Here the CDR3 reads CAWKAGLALGNEQFF. The CDR3 DNA reads as TGTGCCTGGAAAGCGGGACTAGCGCTGGGGAATGAGCAGTTCTTC.

This clonotype has more than one count but fewer than ten. The genes are TRBV7-9 and TRBJ2-5; 10 bases line up with TRBD2. CDR1 SEHNR and CDR2 FQNEAQ come from the germline V gene (reference sequence). The CDR3 covers 15 residues. V shed 5 bases and J 3 bases; nucleotides not matched to a gene: 6. CDR3 DNA sequence: TGTGCCAGCAGCCCTATTCTAGCGGGAGAAGAGACCCAGTACTTC. The encoded protein is CASSPILAGEETQYF.

At least ten counts were recorded for this clonotype. The J gene is TRBJ2-1, the V gene TRBV11-2; 8 bases fit TRBD2. V gave up 1 base and J gave up 4 bases; unmatched junction bases: 12. Germline V gene lookup returns CDR1 SGHAT and CDR2 FQNNGV. This CDR3 has 18 amino acids. Written as DNA, the CDR3 is TGTGCCAGCAGCTTAGTCCTGAAAGCGGGAGACGAGTACAATGAGCAGTTCTTC. The encoded protein is CASSLVLKAGDEYNEQFF.

This clonotype was detected ten times or more. J is TRBJ2-1 and V is TRBV3-1, with D possibly being TRBD1 (5 bases). The CDR3 sequence is 13 residues long. V lost 1 base, J lost 6 bases, and 7 bases lay in between. Germline V CDR1 and CDR2: LGHDT, YNNKEL (reference sequence). In DNA form, the CDR3 reads TGTGCCAGCAGCCAAGGGACAATCAATGAGCAGTTCTTC. It specifies CASSQGTINEQFF.

The sample holds a few counts of this clonotype. The chain carries TRBV27 and TRBJ1-5; 7 positions agree with TRBD1. The CDR3 extends over 17 amino acids. Germline loops: CDR1 MNHEY, CDR2 SMNVEV (reference sequence). V gave up 4 bases and J gave up 0 bases; unmatched junction bases: 9. CDR3 amino acids: CASSSTGQSYSNQPQHF. As DNA, the CDR3 is TGTGCCAGCAGTTCAACGGGACAGAGCTATAGCAATCAGCCCCAGCATTTT.

In this sample, this clonotype turned up a few times. This chain joins TRBV20-1 and TRBJ2-3; TRBD2 agrees at 7 bases. In germline, CDR1 is DFQATT, CDR2 SNEGSKA (reference sequence). The CDR3 is made up of 12 amino acids. V shed 7 bases and J 5 bases; nucleotides not matched to a gene: 6. The CDR3 DNA reads as TGCAGTGAACTACGGGGGGTAGATACGCAGTATTTT. It encodes CSELRGVDTQYF.

The gene calls are TRBV7-9 and TRBJ2-1, with 9 bases identical to TRBD1. V was pared by 4 bases and J by 8 bases, with 6 bases of the junction left unmatched. The CDR3 loop spans 14 amino acids. Germline values: CDR1 SEHNR, CDR2 FQNEAQ (reference sequence). The CDR3 loop reads CASSSETGGYEQFF. The CDR3 DNA is TGTGCCAGCAGCTCGGAGACAGGGGGGTATGAGCAGTTCTTC.

This clonotype has at least ten counts. The J gene is TRBJ2-3, the V gene TRBV7-8; 8 bases fit TRBD2. CDR3 length equals 15 residues. Germline V CDR1 and CDR2: SGHVS, FQNEAQ. Trimming cost V 6 bases and J 4 bases; bases outside gene matches: 9. The CDR3 sequence is CASRAGRVGSDTQYF. DNA for the CDR3: TGTGCCAGCAGAGCCGGGAGGGTTGGCTCAGATACGCAGTATTTT.

The rearrangement uses TRBV6-2 or TRBV6-3 and TRBJ2-1, with TRBD2 matching over 11 bases. With V trimmed by 6 bases and J by 9 bases, 22 bases remained unmatched. This CDR3 has 19 amino acids. Per germline, CDR1 MNHEY and CDR2 SVGEGT. CDR3 loop: CASSLGLAGRPGRTGEQFF. CDR3 coding DNA: TGTGCCAGCAGCCTCGGACTAGCGGGTCGACCGGGGCGGACAGGTGAGCAGTTCTTC.

V is TRBV3-2 and J is TRBJ2-1; TRBD2 is the table's D call, not checked against the DNA. TRBV3-2 is described as a pseudogene. This CDR3 has 18 residues. The chain's CDR3 is CASCTPRDSGPAGNEQFF. CDR3 nucleotides: TGTGCCAGCTGCACCCCCCGGGATAGCGGCCCCGCTGGGAATGAGCAGTTCTTC.

The J gene is TRBJ2-7, the V gene TRBV20-1; 10 bases line up with TRBD1. The CDR3 runs to 15 residues. Trimming at V came to 4 bases and at J to 2 bases, leaving 8 bases not matched to a gene. Germline V lookup: CDR1 DFQATT, CDR2 SNEGSKA (reference sequence). The CDR3 DNA reads TGCAGTGCTAACCCCGGGACAGGGGACACCTACGAGCAGTACTTC. It translates to CSANPGTGDTYEQYF.

This clonotype has just a few counts. V is TRBV18 and J is TRBJ2-3; D unresolved. Trimming cost V 5 bases and J 6 bases, with 18 bases left between them. The germline CDR1 and CDR2 sequences are KGHSH and LQKENI. This CDR3 spans 15 amino acids. The CDR3 region is CASSRQSQRMDTQYF. The CDR3 nucleotides read TGTGCCAGCTCAAGGCAGAGCCAGAGGATGGATACGCAGTATTTT.

The rearrangement uses TRBV6-2 or TRBV6-3 and TRBJ2-3, with 14 bases aligning to TRBD2. V lost 2 bases, J lost 10 bases, and 8 bases stayed unmatched. CDR3 length: 16 residues. Germline values: CDR1 MNHEY, CDR2 SVGEGT. The CDR3 is CASSYGLAGGPWAQYF. The CDR3 nucleotides are TGTGCCAGCAGTTACGGACTAGCGGGGGGCCCGTGGGCGCAGTATTTT.

This clonotype was detected many times. The gene calls are TRBV5-1 and TRBJ1-4, with D uncertain. Germline V gene lookup returns CDR1 SGHRS and CDR2 YFSETQ. V shed 1 base and J shed 0 bases, with 19 bases lying between them. The CDR3 is 19 residues long. The CDR3 DNA follows: TGCGCCAGCAGCTTGCGGGAGCGCCCGAGAACGGCAACTAATGAAAAACTGTTTTTT. Translated: CASSLRERPRTATNEKLFF.

This clonotype was counted between two and nine times. The CDR3 here is CASSYFQGGEQFF. In nucleotides, the CDR3 is TGTGCCAGCAGTTACTTCCAAGGTGGTGAGCAGTTCTTC. This sequence joins TRBV6-6 and TRBJ2-1, with D hard to call. V was shortened by 1 base and J by 9 bases, with 10 bases between the two germline ends. Germline V gives CDR1 MNHNY, CDR2 SVGAGI (reference sequence). CDR3 length: 13 residues.

CDR3 DNA sequence: TGCGCCAGCAGCTTGGATGGACCGGGACTAGCGGGAGATGAGCAGTTCTTC. It translates to CASSLDGPGLAGDEQFF. The chain combines TRBV5-1 with TRBJ2-1; TRBD2 matches at 14 bases. Germline CDR1 SGHRS, CDR2 YFSETQ. V lost 0 bases to trimming and J lost 8 bases; unmatched junction nucleotides: 7. The CDR3 length is 17 residues.

The chain links TRBV7-9 to TRBJ2-7; D gene ambiguous. The germline V gene has CDR1 SEHNR and CDR2 FQNEAQ (reference sequence). The CDR3 has 12 amino acids. Trimming removed 5 bases at V and 4 bases at J, with 9 bases between. CDR3 amino acids: CASSDRRYEQYF. The CDR3 nucleotides read TGTGCCAGCAGCGATCGTCGTTACGAGCAGTACTTC.

Regarding this clonotype: The junction does not match germline at one end; this may be a read error. The chain recombines TRBV6-1 with TRBJ2-3; D gene uncertain. Germline values: CDR1 MNHNS, CDR2 SASEGT. The CDR3 covers 14 residues. The CDR3 sequence is CASIPGPGTDTQNF. CDR3 bases: TGTGCCAGCATCCCCGGACCGGGCACAGATACGCAGAATTTT.

In its sample, this clonotype was seen many times. V and J are TRBV5-4 and TRBJ2-5, with a weak D call TRBD2 (6 bases). The germline CDR1 and CDR2 sequences are SGHNT and YYREEE (reference sequence). This CDR3 spans 13 amino acids. The V gene lost 4 bases and the J gene lost 5 bases, with 12 bases spanning the gap. The CDR3, as DNA: TGTGCCAGCAGCCCCAGAGGGACTGAGACCCAGTACTTC. Encoded protein: CASSPRGTETQYF.

The chain recombines TRBV25-1 with TRBJ2-5; 12 bases align to TRBD2. After removal of 0 bases from V and 4 bases from J, the junction contained 9 bases not matched to a gene. This CDR3 is 18 amino acids long. Germline V gene lookup returns CDR1 MGHDK and CDR2 SYGVNS. The CDR3 sequence is CASSEYLRASGRAETQYF. In DNA, the CDR3 is TGTGCCAGCAGTGAATATTTGAGAGCTAGCGGGAGGGCAGAGACCCAGTACTTC.

The rearrangement links TRBV2 to TRBJ1-1, with D hard to call. From germline, CDR1 is SNHLY and CDR2 FYNNEI. The CDR3 has 12 amino acids. V lost 7 bases and J lost 1, with 7 bases in between. In DNA, the CDR3 is TGTGCCAGCACAATTCAGAACACTGAAGCTTTCTTT. Translated, it gives CASTIQNTEAFF.